This T cell receptor beta chain was sequenced during a study of shared clonotypes between healthy human individuals (TCRdb year 2020). Study-level background: The cohort included three men and two women between 18 and 49 years of age. Per donor, three plates each were used for CD4 naive and CD4 memory, two for CD8 naive, and one for CD8 memory. To estimate repertoire size and how much clonotypes are shared between individuals, the study performed deep sequencing of blood TCR repertoires from five healthy adults. To increase sequencing depth and limit assay-specific biases, different laboratories used diverse techniques to prepare libraries and sequence TCR repertoires. Between about 0.8 and 8.9 billion PBMCs per donor were obtained by leukapheresis.

Paper-wide results and their limitations: Clonotypes shared by all four sorted-subset donors showed higher generation probabilities than non-shared clonotypes. Sampling was restricted to blood, and TCR repertoires in tissue are likely to differ from TCR repertoires in blood. Rarefaction of sorted-subset datasets indicated incomplete sequencing despite the large sequencing depth. Estimated clonotype richness was generally larger for naive than for memory subsets. Across several donors, about 5.2% of naive CD4, roughly 3.8% of naive CD8, about 2.3% of memory CD4, and roughly 0.4% of memory CD8 clonotypes were shared. Because the study included a small number of donors, the genetic and exposure-history diversity represented was limited. Pairwise subsampling led to the expectation that sequencing depth would affect the degree of clonotype sharing among donors.

Donors were healthy HIV-negative adults with no recently reported acute infections or vaccinations. Every donor was a Caucasian adult living in Nashville, Tennessee, USA. CD4+ T cells were enriched through magnetic negative selection, after which naive cells were positively selected on CD45RA and the remaining negative fraction served as the memory subset. After blood collection by leukapheresis, PBMCs were isolated using Ficoll-Histopaque density gradient centrifugation and then cryopreserved in the vapor phase of liquid nitrogen. Purity and quantity of every magnetically sorted T cell population were checked by analytical flow cytometry. Genomic DNA was isolated from each sorted fraction and quantified by UV absorbance on a Nanodrop 2000c. CDR1 and CDR2 (MNHEY, SMNVEV) derive from the germline V gene (reference sequence). Spanning cysteine to phenylalanine, the CDR3 consists of 16 amino acids. The CDR3 DNA has 48 bases and is translated from base 1. V gives up 5 bases and J gives up 0 bases, and the segment between their germline ends measures 14 bases.

As for this clone: This receptor's antigen is unknown. Within one base of it there is no much larger clone, and no base qualities were kept.

Using the deep immunoSEQ assay, multiplex PCR amplified TCR CDR3 regions from genomic DNA. For each cell subset, the extracted genomic DNA was distributed evenly across all wells of several immunoSEQ 96-well plates, and each plate served as one replicate. For sorted subsets, each replicate PCR was loaded with 200 ng genomic DNA, equivalent to about 30,000 T cell genomes. Purified libraries were quantified with a Qubit 3.0 fluorometer, sized on a Bioanalyzer 2100, and re-quantified with the KAPA Library Quantification kit. Every immunoSEQ 96-well plate was sequenced on a separate single-read 150-cycle Illumina NextSeq 550 flow cell. As for the original processing: Because the immunoSEQ output held only junctional sequences and lacked quality scores, the filtering could not match the filtering applied to full-length reads. To assign V/J genes and CDR3, sequences were annotated against IMGT germline references using PyIR, a Python wrapper for IgBLAST v1.9. Any read was removed if the V/J assignment was weak (E-value above 1e-6), the CDR3 was missing, or the read contained stop codons, out-of-frame junctions, or ambiguous translated residues. V3J clonotypes were defined as sequences sharing the same inferred V gene, J gene, and CDR3 amino acid sequence. Percentage overlap between repertoires was computed as shared unique clonotypes divided by the size of the smaller repertoire. Richness of each repertoire was evaluated using RTK rarefaction, the Chao1 estimator, and Recon v2.1 estimates of unobserved clonotypes. Generation probabilities were computed with OLGA for all TCRbeta clonotypes obtained by the gDNA method from four donors. The clones in this table, taken by TCRdb from immuneACCESS, are in-frame only. Not every clone is retained; where verified, under half of the shortfall comes from an unresolved V gene, and the cause of the rest is unknown. Clone size and V and J calls were adopted from that table, with D and trimming inferred from the DNA. This sample has 2 million to 3 million clones in its table, and 80% to 95% of those were observed once. The leading ten clones occupy about 0.39% of the sample.

The sample consisted of naive CD4+ T cells from PBMCs. The sample's cell subset or site label, decoded: CD45RA+ positively selected. This TCR was recovered from a man between 18 and 29 years old in good health. Some clones in this sample may be carry-over from other donors' samples. Recombination linked TRBV27 to TRBJ2-4, with the D gene uncertain. At the DNA level, the sequence is TGTGCCAGCAGTGACCGGGCCCTACTAGCCAAAAACATTCAGTACTTC. Its protein reads: CASSDRALLAKNIQYF.